One and the same sample provided the 16 T cell receptor beta chains below, sequenced in a study of blood T cell repertoires in COVID-19 (dated by TCRdb to about 2020). The protocol used for the library was the immunoSEQ multiplex PCR assay. TCRdb mirrors the immuneACCESS table, restricted to in-frame sequences. Some clones are absent from its copies; in checked studies, under half trace to an unresolved V gene, and the reason for the others is unknown. The sample table shows 130,000 or so clones, and just under 85% are seen once. The ten largest make up about 3% of the sample. The sample taken for sequencing was peripheral blood. These receptors were obtained from a woman aged 80 or over with acute or convalescent COVID-19.

CDR3 in DNA: TGTGCCAGCAGCCCGGGACTAGCGGACTACAATGAGCAGTTCTTC. Translation: CASSPGLADYNEQFF. The chain recombines TRBV11-3 with TRBJ2-1, with 11 bases that match TRBD2. The V gene's germline CDR1 is SGHNT and CDR2 YENEEA. Trimming removed 5 bases from V and 3 bases from J; junction bases left unmatched: 3. This CDR3 region has 15 residues.

This chain uses TRBV3-1 (or the pseudogene TRBV3-2) with TRBJ2-2, with a tentative D call TRBD2 (6 bases). The CDR3 contains 14 residues. Trimming removed 3 bases from V and 5 bases from J, with 10 bases in between. Germline CDR1 reads LGHDT; CDR2 reads YNNKEL (reference sequence). CDR3 residues: CASSHRRGTGELFF. For the CDR3, the DNA is TGTGCCAGCAGCCACCGGAGGGGAACCGGGGAGCTGTTTTTT.

The chain is built from TRBV19 and TRBJ1-1, with 8 positions matching TRBD1. Germline values: CDR1 LNHDA, CDR2 SQIVND (reference sequence). The J segment lost 4 bases and the V segment lost 6 bases, leaving 7 bases of the junction unmatched. This CDR3 is built from 14 residues. CDR3 region: CASSEDRGFTEAFF. The CDR3 DNA sequence: TGTGCCAGTAGCGAAGACAGGGGTTTCACTGAAGCTTTCTTT.

The chain joins TRBV30 to TRBJ2-3; 10 bases fit TRBD2. V dropped 1 base and J dropped 1; count of bases not matched to a gene: 2. Germline V CDR1 and CDR2: GTSNPN, SVGIG (reference sequence). The CDR3 is made up of 15 amino acids. The CDR3 loop reads CAWSGLAGGTDTQYF. DNA for the CDR3: TGTGCCTGGAGTGGACTAGCGGGTGGCACAGATACGCAGTATTTT.

The gene calls are TRBV5-1 and TRBJ1-2; 9 bases match TRBD1. Germline V gene data show CDR1 as SGHRS and CDR2 as YFSETQ. The V segment lost 2 bases and the J segment 5 bases; nucleotides outside the gene matches: 7. This CDR3 has 15 residues. The CDR3 protein is CASSFITGGAYGYTF. The CDR3 nucleotides are TGCGCCAGCAGCTTTATTACAGGGGGCGCTTATGGCTACACCTTC. Full variable domain (remainder filled in from reference TRBV5-1 and TRBJ1-2): KAGVTQTPRYLIKTRGQQVTLSCSPISGHRSVSWYQQTPGQGLQFLFEYFSETQRNKGNFPGRFSGRQFSNSRSEMNVSTLELGDSALYLCASSFITGGAYGYTFGSGTRLTVV.

Written as DNA, the CDR3 is TGTGCCAGCAGCTTTAGCGGCACAGATACGCAGTATTTT. Protein: CASSFSGTDTQYF. The chain is built from TRBV13 and TRBJ2-3; D possibly corresponds to TRBD2 (5 bases). The V gene lost 3 bases and the J gene lost 1 base, with 5 bases spanning the gap. CDR3 length: 13 amino acids. The germline gives CDR1 PRHDT, CDR2 FYEKMQ (reference sequence).

V is TRBV18 and J is TRBJ1-5; D perhaps matches TRBD1 (6 bases). Germline V gene lookup returns CDR1 KGHSH and CDR2 LQKENI. V shed 8 bases and J shed 3 bases, with 17 bases lying between them. CDR3 length equals 15 residues. The CDR3 region is CASARYRDPNQPQHF. CDR3 nucleotides: TGTGCCAGCGCAAGATACAGGGATCCCAATCAGCCCCAGCATTTT.

The chain recombines TRBV3-1 (or the pseudogene TRBV3-2) with TRBJ1-5; unclear D gene. Trimming shortened V by 0 bases and J by 4 bases, and 7 bases separated the two germline ends. Germline V gives CDR1 LGHDT, CDR2 YNNKEL (reference sequence). CDR3 length equals 14 residues. The CDR3 bases are TGTGCCAGCAGCCAAGAGGCAGGTAATCAGCCCCAGCATTTT. Translating gives CASSQEAGNQPQHF.

The chain is built from TRBV6-1 and TRBJ1-2; D ambiguous. V was cut by 0 bases and J by 4 bases, with 15 bases left in between. Looked up from germline, CDR1 is MNHNS and CDR2 is SASEGT. The CDR3 covers 16 residues. CDR3 coding DNA: TGTGCCAGCAGTGAAGCCCACGCTACTCAAGTCTATGGCTACACCTTC. Protein: CASSEAHATQVYGYTF.

Regarding this clone: The junction does not match germline at one end; this may be a read error. This chain joins TRBV11-2 and TRBJ1-2, with a possible D match to TRBD1 (6 bases). The CDR3 is 11 residues long. CDR1 and CDR2 (germline): SGHAT, FQNNGV. The CDR3 DNA is TGTGCCAGCAGCTTAAGGGACACGGACCTTTTC. Translating it yields CASSLRDTDLF.

This clone has a handful of counts. The J gene is TRBJ1-2, the V gene TRBV5-6, with 7 positions matching TRBD1. This CDR3 comprises 13 residues. Germline V gene data show CDR1 as SGHDT and CDR2 as YYEEEE. CDR3 coding DNA: TGTCGGCCTCGGAGGGACAGCGATTACGGCTACACCTTC. This encodes CRPRRDSDYGYTF.

The V call is TRBV7-9, the J call TRBJ1-5; perhaps TRBD1 as D (5 bases). The CDR3 runs to 14 residues. Trimming stripped 5 bases from V and 9 bases from J, with 17 bases between. CDR1 SEHNR and CDR2 FQNEAQ come from the germline V gene (reference sequence). The CDR3: CASSTGQGPRPQHF. In DNA, the CDR3 is TGTGCCAGCAGCACCGGGCAGGGCCCTCGGCCCCAGCATTTT.

The rearrangement uses TRBV4-3 and TRBJ2-1, with 9 positions matching TRBD2. With 1 base clipped from V and 4 bases from J, the junction kept 5 bases outside the gene matches. The CDR3 covers 16 residues. CDR1 is LGHNA, CDR2 YSLEER, per germline. This CDR3 is CASSQATLAGYNEQFF. Written as DNA, the CDR3 is TGCGCCAGCAGCCAAGCAACGCTAGCGGGGTACAATGAGCAGTTCTTC.

The V and J genes are TRBV3-1 (or the pseudogene TRBV3-2) and TRBJ1-2, with 7 bases lining up with TRBD1. The CDR3 spans 15 residues. The trim removed 0 bases at V and 7 bases at J, leaving 8 bases unmatched. Germline V CDR1 and CDR2: LGHDT, YNNKEL (reference sequence). The CDR3 sequence is CASSQDRDRGLGYTF. The CDR3 nucleotides read TGTGCCAGCAGCCAAGACCGGGACAGAGGACTTGGCTACACCTTC.

This chain joins TRBV4-2 and TRBJ1-2, with a tentative D call TRBD1 (5 bases). The germline V and J ends were trimmed by 4 bases and 3 bases, with 15 bases remaining between them. The CDR3 totals 15 residues. The germline V gene encodes CDR1 LGHNA and CDR2 YNFKEQ. The DNA for the CDR3 is TGTGCCAGCAGCCCTAATCCTGGACAAGACTATGGCTACACCTTC. It specifies CASSPNPGQDYGYTF.

This clone was observed once. The chain recombines TRBV6-6 with TRBJ1-6; tentative D call: TRBD1 (6 bases). The CDR3 has 15 residues. Germline CDR1 is MNHNY and CDR2 is SVGAGI (reference sequence). Trimming shortened V by 6 bases and J by 9 bases, and 18 bases separated the two germline ends. The CDR3 is CASRIQGGPGSPLHF. CDR3 DNA: TGTGCCAGCAGAATACAGGGCGGGCCTGGTTCACCCCTCCACTTT.